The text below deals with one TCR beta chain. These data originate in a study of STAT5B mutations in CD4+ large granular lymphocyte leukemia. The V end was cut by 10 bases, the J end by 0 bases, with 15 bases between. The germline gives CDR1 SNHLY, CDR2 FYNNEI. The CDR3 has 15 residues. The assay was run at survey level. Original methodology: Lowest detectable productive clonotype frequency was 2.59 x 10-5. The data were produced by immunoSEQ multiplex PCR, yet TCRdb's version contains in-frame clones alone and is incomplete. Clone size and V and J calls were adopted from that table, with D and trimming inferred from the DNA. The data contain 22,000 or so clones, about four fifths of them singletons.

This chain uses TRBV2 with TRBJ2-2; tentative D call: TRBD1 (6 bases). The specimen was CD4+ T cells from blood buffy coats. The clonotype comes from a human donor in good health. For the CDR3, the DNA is TGTGCCACCGAGTTGAGGGGGACGAACACCGGGGAGCTGTTTTTT. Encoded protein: CATELRGTNTGELFF.